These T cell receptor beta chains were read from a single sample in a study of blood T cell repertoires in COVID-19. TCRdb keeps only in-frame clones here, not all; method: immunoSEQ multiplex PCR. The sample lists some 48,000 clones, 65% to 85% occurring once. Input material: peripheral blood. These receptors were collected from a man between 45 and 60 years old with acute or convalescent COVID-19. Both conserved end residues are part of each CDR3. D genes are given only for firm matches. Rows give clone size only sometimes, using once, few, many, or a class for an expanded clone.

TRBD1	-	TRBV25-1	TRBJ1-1	CASAPPQGGTEAFF	TGTGCCAGCGCCCCCCCACAGGGGGGCACTGAAGCTTTCTTT
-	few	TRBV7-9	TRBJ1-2	CASSFIRPSDADGYTF	TGTGCCAGCAGCTTTATTCGACCTTCAGATGCGGATGGCTACACCTTC
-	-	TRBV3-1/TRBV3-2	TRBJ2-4	CASSHSSLAKNIQYF	TGTGCCAGCAGCCATTCCTCCTTAGCCAAAAACATTCAGTACTTC
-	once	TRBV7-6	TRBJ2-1	CASSLGPGNEQFF	TGTGCCAGCAGCTTAGGGCCAGGGAATGAGCAGTTCTTC
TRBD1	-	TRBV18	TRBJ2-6	CASSPLGTANSGANVLTF	TGTGCCAGCTCACCACTCGGGACAGCTAACTCTGGGGCCAACGTCCTGACTTTC
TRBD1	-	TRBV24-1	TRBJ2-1	CATSERQGVSYNEQFF	TGTGCCACCAGTGAGCGACAGGGAGTGAGCTACAATGAGCAGTTCTTC
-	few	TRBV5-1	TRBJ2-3	CASTQTTNTDTQYF	TGCGCCAGCACCCAAACCACTAACACAGATACGCAGTATTTT
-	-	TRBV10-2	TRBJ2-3	CASRGPSRGGGTDTQYF	TGCGCCAGCAGGGGACCCAGCCGGGGCGGGGGCACAGATACGCAGTATTTT
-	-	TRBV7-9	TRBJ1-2	CASSHDNNYGYTF	TGTGCCAGCAGCCACGACAATAACTATGGCTACACCTTC
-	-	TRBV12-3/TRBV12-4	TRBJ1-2	CASSAGPDYGYTF	TGTGCCAGCAGCGCGGGGCCGGACTATGGCTACACCTTC
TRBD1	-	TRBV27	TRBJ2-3	CASSLGPGRAGGLYTQYF	TGTGCCAGCAGTTTAGGCCCGGGAAGGGCAGGGGGCCTGTATACGCAGTATTTT
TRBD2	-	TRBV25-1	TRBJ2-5	CASSDSGRAVGRETQYF	TGTGCCAGCAGTGATAGCGGGAGGGCCGTTGGTCGAGAGACCCAGTACTTC
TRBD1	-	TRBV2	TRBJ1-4	CASSRDRGLTNEKLFF	TGTGCCAGCAGCCGGGACAGGGGGCTAACTAATGAAAAACTGTTTTTT
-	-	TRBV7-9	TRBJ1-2	CASSPRDTIYGYTF	TGTGCCAGCAGCCCCCGGGACACCATCTATGGCTACACCTTC
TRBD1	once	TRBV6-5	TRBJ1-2	CASSISWDRGHGYTF	TGTGCCAGCAGTATCAGTTGGGACAGGGGGCATGGCTACACCTTC
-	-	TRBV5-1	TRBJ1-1	CASSLLGAEAEAFF	TGCGCCAGCAGCTTGTTAGGGGCCGAGGCTGAAGCTTTCTTT
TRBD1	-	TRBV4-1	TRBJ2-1	CASSLYDRGNDEQFF	TGCGCCAGCAGCCTGTACGACAGGGGGAACGATGAGCAGTTCTTC
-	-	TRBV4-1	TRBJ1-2	CASSQEPGSGYGYTF	TGCGCCAGCAGCCAAGAGCCGGGGAGCGGCTATGGCTACACCTTC
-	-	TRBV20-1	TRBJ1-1	CSARDSSEAFF	TGCAGTGCTAGAGATAGTAGTGAAGCTTTCTTT
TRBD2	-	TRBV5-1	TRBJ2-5	CASSRFQKAGSETQYF	TGCGCCAGCAGCCGTTTCCAGAAAGCGGGATCAGAGACCCAGTACTTC
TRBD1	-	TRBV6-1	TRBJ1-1	CASSDTFGTDMNTEAFF	TGTGCCAGCAGTGACACATTTGGGACAGATATGAACACTGAAGCTTTCTTT
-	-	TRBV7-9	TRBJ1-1	CASSLVLGATEAFF	TGTGCCAGCAGCTTAGTTCTGGGGGCGACTGAAGCTTTCTTT
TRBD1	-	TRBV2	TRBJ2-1	CASSDTGTGFDEQFF	TGTGCCAGCAGTGACACCGGGACAGGCTTTGATGAGCAGTTCTTC
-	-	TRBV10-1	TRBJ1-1	CASSGEGGISFF	TGCGCCAGCAGTGGGGAAGGGGGTATAAGTTTCTTT
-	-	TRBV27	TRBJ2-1	CASSLSWGVYNEQFF	TGTGCCAGCAGTCTCTCCTGGGGGGTCTACAATGAGCAGTTCTTC
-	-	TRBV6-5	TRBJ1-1	CASTLSPSTEAFF	TGTGCCAGCACCCTAAGTCCCTCCACTGAAGCTTTCTTT
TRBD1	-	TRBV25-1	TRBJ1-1	CASSERPLQGERTEAFF	TGTGCCAGCAGTGAAAGACCCCTACAGGGGGAGAGGACTGAAGCTTTCTTT
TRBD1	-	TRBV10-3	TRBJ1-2	CATRDRGKLYGYTF	TGTGCCACCCGGGACAGGGGGAAACTTTATGGCTACACCTTC
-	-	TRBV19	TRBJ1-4	CASSPESTNEKLFF	TGTGCCAGTAGCCCGGAGAGTACCAATGAAAAACTGTTTTTT
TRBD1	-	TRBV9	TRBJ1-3	CASSSQDRSGNTIYF	TGTGCCAGCAGCTCTCAGGACAGGTCTGGAAACACCATATATTTT